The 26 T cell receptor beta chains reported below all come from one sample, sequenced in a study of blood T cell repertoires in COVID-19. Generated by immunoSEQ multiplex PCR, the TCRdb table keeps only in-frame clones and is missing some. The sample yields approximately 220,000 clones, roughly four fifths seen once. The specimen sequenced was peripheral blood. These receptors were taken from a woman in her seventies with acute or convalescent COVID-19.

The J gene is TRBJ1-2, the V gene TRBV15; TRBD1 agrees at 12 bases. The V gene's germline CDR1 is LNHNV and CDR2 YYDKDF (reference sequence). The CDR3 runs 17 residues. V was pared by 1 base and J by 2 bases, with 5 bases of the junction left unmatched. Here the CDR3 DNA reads TGTGCCACCAGCAGAGCGGGGGGACAGGGGGCCAACTATGGCTACACCTTC. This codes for CATSRAGGQGANYGYTF.

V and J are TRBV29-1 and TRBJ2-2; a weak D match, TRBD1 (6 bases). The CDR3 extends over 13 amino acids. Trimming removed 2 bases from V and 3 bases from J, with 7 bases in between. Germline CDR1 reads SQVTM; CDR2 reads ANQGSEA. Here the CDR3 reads CSVEPGDTGELFF. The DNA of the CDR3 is TGCAGCGTTGAACCAGGGGACACCGGGGAGCTGTTTTTT.

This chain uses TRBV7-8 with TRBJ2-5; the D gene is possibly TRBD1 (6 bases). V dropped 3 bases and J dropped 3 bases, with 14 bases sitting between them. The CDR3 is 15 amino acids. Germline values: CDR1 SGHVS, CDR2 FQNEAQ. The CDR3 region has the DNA TGTGCCAGCAGCTTCGGGGACATCCGTAAAGAGACCCAGTACTTC. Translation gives CASSFGDIRKETQYF.

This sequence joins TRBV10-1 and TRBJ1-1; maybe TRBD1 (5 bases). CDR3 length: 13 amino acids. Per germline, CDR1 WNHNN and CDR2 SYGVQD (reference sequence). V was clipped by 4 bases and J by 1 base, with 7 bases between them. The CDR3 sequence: CASSGQTNTEAFF. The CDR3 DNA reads TGCGCCAGCAGTGGACAGACGAACACTGAAGCTTTCTTT.

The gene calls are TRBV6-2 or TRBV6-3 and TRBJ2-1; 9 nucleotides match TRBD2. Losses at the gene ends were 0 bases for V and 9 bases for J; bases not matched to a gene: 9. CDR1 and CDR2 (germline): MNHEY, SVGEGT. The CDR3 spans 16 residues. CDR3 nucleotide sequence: TGTGCCAGCAGTTACTCGCGCGGGGGGGCTTTGGGTGAGCAGTTCTTC. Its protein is CASSYSRGGALGEQFF.

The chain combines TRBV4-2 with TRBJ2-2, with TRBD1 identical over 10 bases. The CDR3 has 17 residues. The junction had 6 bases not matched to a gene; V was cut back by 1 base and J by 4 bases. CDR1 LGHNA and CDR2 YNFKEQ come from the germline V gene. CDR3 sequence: CASSQVTGTGVTGELFF. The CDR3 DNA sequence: TGTGCCAGCAGCCAAGTAACCGGGACAGGGGTCACCGGGGAGCTGTTTTTT.

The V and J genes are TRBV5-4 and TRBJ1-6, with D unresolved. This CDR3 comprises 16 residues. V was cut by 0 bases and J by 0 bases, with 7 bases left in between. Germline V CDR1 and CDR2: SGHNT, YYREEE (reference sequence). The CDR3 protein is CASSLAASSYNSPLHF. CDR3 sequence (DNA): TGTGCCAGCAGCTTGGCCGCCAGCTCCTATAATTCACCCCTCCACTTT. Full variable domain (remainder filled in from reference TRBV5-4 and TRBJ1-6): ETGVTQSPTHLIKTRGQQVTLRCSSQSGHNTVSWYQQALGQGPQFIFQYYREEENGRGNFPPRFSGLQFPNYSSELNVNALELDDSALYLCASSLAASSYNSPLHFGNGTRLTVT.

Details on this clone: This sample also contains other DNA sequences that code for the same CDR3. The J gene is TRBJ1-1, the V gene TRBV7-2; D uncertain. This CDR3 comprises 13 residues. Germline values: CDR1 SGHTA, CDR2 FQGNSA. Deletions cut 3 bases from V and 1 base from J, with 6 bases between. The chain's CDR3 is CASSLGRNTEAFF. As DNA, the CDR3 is TGTGCCAGCAGCTTGGGGAGGAACACTGAAGCTTTCTTT.

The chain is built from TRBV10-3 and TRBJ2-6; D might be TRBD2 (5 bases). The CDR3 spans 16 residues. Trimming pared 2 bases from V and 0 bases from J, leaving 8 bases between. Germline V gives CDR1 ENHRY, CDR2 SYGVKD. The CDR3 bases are TGTGCCATCAGTGAGATGGGGAGCTCTGGGGCCAACGTCCTGACTTTC. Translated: CAISEMGSSGANVLTF.

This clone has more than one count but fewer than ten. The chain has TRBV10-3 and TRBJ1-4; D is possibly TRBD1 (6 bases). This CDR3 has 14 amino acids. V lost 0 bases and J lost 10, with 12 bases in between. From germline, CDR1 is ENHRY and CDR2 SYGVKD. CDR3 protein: CAISESQGRGKLFF. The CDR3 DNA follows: TGTGCCATCAGTGAGTCTCAGGGGCGAGGAAAACTGTTTTTT.

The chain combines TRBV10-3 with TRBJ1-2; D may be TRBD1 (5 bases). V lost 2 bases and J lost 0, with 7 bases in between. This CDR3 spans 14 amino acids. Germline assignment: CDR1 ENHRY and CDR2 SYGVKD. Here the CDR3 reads CAISEETANYGYTF. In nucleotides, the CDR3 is TGTGCCATCAGTGAGGAGACAGCTAACTATGGCTACACCTTC.

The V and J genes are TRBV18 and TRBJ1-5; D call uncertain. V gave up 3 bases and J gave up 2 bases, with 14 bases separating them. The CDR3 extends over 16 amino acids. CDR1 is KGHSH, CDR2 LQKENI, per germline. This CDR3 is CASSPLGGEGNQPQHF. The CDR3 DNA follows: TGTGCCAGCTCACCCCTTGGCGGGGAGGGCAATCAGCCCCAGCATTTT.

CDR3 nucleotide sequence: TGCGCCAGCAGCTTCCAGGGGAATGGAAACACCATATATTTT. The encoded protein is CASSFQGNGNTIYF. The genes are TRBV5-1 and TRBJ1-3, with D possibly being TRBD1 (6 bases). The V end was cut by 2 bases, the J end by 3 bases, with 9 bases between. The CDR3 is 14 residues long. Germline V gene data show CDR1 as SGHRS and CDR2 as YFSETQ.

This chain's CDR3 is CASSASVSGGANEQFF. CDR3 nucleotides: TGTGCCAGCAGCGCATCGGTGAGCGGGGGAGCTAATGAGCAGTTCTTC. The V call is TRBV4-2, the J call TRBJ2-1, with 8 bases lining up with TRBD2. After removal of 5 bases from V and 7 bases from J, the junction contained 13 bases not matched to a gene. This CDR3 has 16 amino acids. In germline, CDR1 is LGHNA, CDR2 YNFKEQ.

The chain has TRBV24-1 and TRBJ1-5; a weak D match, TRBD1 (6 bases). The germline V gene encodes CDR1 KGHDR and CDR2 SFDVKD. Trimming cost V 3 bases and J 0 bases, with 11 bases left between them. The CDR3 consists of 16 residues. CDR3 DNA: TGTGCCACCAGTGATCCGGGACACTCTAGCAATCAGCCCCAGCATTTT. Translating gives CATSDPGHSSNQPQHF.

The CDR3 spells CASSRTGEPLHF. DNA of the CDR3: TGTGCCAGCTCACGGACAGGCGAGCCCCTCCACTTT. The chain is built from TRBV18 and TRBJ1-6, with 7 bases identical to TRBD1. This CDR3 is built from 12 residues. The V segment lost 4 bases and the J segment 13 bases; nucleotides outside the gene matches: 4. Germline V gene sequence: CDR1 KGHSH, CDR2 LQKENI.

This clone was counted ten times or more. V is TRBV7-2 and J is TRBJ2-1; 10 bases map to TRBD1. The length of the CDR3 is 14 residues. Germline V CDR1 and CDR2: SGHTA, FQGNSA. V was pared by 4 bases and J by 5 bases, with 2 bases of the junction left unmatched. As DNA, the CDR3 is TGTGCCAGCAGCTGGACAGGGGGGGACAATGAGCAGTTCTTC. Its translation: CASSWTGGDNEQFF.

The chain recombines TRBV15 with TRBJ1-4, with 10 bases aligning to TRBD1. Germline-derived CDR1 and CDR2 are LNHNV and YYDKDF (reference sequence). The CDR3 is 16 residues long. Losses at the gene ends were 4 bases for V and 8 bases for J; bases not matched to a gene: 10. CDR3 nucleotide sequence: TGTGCCACCAGCATTAGCACCGGGACAGGGGAAGAAAAACTGTTTTTT. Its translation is CATSISTGTGEEKLFF.

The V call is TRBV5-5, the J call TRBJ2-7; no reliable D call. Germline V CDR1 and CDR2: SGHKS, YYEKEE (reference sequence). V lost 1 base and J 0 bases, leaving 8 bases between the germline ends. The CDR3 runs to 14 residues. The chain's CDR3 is CASSLRLTSYEQYF. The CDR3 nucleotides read TGTGCCAGCAGCTTGCGACTGACCTCCTACGAGCAGTACTTC.

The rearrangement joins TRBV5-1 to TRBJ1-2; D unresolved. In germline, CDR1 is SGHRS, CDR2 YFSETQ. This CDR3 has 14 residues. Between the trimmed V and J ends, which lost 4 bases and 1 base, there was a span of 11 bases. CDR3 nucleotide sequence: TGCGCCAGCAGCACTAGGACGGATAACTATGGCTACACCTTC. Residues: CASSTRTDNYGYTF.

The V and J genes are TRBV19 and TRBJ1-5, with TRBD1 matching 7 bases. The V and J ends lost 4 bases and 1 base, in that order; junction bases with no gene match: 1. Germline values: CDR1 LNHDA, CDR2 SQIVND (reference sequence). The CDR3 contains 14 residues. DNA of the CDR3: TGTGCCAGTAGTAGGGGACAGAGCAATCAGCCCCAGCATTTT. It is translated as CASSRGQSNQPQHF.

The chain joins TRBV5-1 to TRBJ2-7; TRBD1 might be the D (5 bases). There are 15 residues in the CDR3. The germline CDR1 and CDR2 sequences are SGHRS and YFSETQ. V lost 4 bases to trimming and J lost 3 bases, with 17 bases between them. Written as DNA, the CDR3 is TGCGCCAGCAGCCTCCAGGGTGAGATTAACTACGAGCAGTACTTC. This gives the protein CASSLQGEINYEQYF.

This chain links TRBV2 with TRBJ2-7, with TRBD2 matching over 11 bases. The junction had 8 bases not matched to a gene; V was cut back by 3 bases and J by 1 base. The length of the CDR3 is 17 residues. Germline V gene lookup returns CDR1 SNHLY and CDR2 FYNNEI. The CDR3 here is CASSDIAGGFTSYEQYF. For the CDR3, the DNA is TGTGCCAGCAGTGACATAGCGGGGGGGTTTACTTCCTACGAGCAGTACTTC. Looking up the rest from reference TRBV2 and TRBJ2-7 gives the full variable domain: EPEVTQTPSHQVTQMGQEVILRCVPISNHLYFYWYRQILGQKVEFLVSFYNNEISEKSEIFDDQFSVERPDGSNFTLKIRSTKLEDSAMYFCASSDIAGGFTSYEQYFGPGTRLTVT.

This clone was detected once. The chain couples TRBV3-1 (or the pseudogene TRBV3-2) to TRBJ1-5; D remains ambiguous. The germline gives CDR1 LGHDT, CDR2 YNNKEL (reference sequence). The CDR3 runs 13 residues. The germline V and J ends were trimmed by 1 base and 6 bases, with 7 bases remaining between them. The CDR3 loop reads CASSQGPGQPQHF. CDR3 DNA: TGTGCCAGCAGCCAAGGTCCGGGTCAGCCCCAGCATTTT.

CDR3 in DNA: TGTGCCAGCAGTCTGAGGCGAGGTAATCAGCCCCAGCATTTT. It translates to CASSLRRGNQPQHF. This rearrangement joins TRBV6-5 to TRBJ1-5; no clear D gene. Trimming took 5 bases from V and 4 from J, leaving 12 bases between them. This CDR3 region has 14 residues. The germline gives CDR1 MNHEY, CDR2 SVGAGI.

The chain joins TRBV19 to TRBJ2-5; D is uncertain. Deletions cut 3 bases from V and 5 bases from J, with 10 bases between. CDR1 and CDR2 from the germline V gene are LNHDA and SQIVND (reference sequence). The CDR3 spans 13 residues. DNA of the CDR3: TGTGCCAGTAGTATCGCTTACGGGGAGACCCAGTACTTC. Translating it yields CASSIAYGETQYF.